The 25 T cell receptor beta chains given below trace back to one sample, sequenced in a study of blood T cell repertoires in COVID-19 (dated by TCRdb to 2018 to 2020). The receptor library was made with the immunoSEQ multiplex PCR assay. The immuneACCESS repertoire file appears here via TCRdb, limited to in-frame rearrangements. These files lack a portion of the clones; in checked studies, under half of the deficit traces to unresolved V genes, and the cause of the others is not known. This sample lists around 400,000 clones; approximately 91% were detected once. Approximately 1.5% of the sample is held by the ten biggest clonotypes. Sequencing used PBMCs or T cells enriched from blood (not recorded which). The receptors were sampled from a woman between 18 and 29 years old who had been exposed to COVID-19.

The rearrangement links TRBV1 to TRBJ2-1; no check of the table's D call, TRBD2, against the DNA was made. TRBV1 has pseudogene status. The CDR3 runs 15 residues. The CDR3 loop is CTSSRTSDQYNEQFF. The CDR3 nucleotides are TGCACCAGCAGCCGGACTAGCGATCAATACAATGAGCAGTTCTTC.

Turning to this clone: Other DNA sequences in the same sample also yield this CDR3. V gene TRBV5-4 combines with J gene TRBJ2-7; 8 bases match TRBD1. Trimming took 3 bases from V and 3 from J; bases not matched to a gene: 8. Germline-derived CDR1 and CDR2 are SGHNT and YYREEE (reference sequence). This CDR3 comprises 15 residues. For the CDR3, the DNA is TGTGCCAGCAGCTCTGGACAGGGTCTCATCTACGAGCAGTACTTC. This sequence encodes CASSSGQGLIYEQYF.

The V call is TRBV23-1, the J call TRBJ2-5; TRBD1 matches 8 bases. TRBV23-1 is given ORF status, its function remaining uncertain. After removal of 4 bases from V and 3 bases from J, the junction contained 10 bases not matched to a gene. This CDR3 region has 16 residues. The CDR3 coding sequence is TGCGCCAGCAGTCGCAAATTGGACAGGGAGAAAGAGACCCAGTACTTC. Translation: CASSRKLDREKETQYF.

V usage is TRBV6-5 and J usage is TRBJ2-4; TRBD1 is a possible D gene (5 bases). CDR1 and CDR2 (germline): MNHEY, SVGAGI. This CDR3 region has 15 residues. Trimming took off 4 bases at V and 0 bases at J, with 10 bases between the two ends. CDR3 sequence: CASSLTDRAKNIQYF. As DNA, the CDR3 is TGTGCCAGCAGTTTAACAGACAGAGCCAAAAACATTCAGTACTTC.

The chain links TRBV5-1 to TRBJ2-5, with 9 nucleotides matching TRBD2. Unmatched junction bases numbered 3, after V lost 4 bases and J lost 2 bases. The germline gives CDR1 SGHRS, CDR2 YFSETQ. CDR3 length: 14 residues. CDR3 amino acids: CASSGTSTQETQYF. The CDR3, as DNA: TGCGCCAGCAGCGGGACTAGCACTCAAGAGACCCAGTACTTC.

This clone was observed a single time. V usage is TRBV5-3 and J usage is TRBJ2-3, with 7 bases lining up with TRBD2. TRBV5-3 is an ORF, and what it does is uncertain. With 0 bases clipped from V and 0 bases from J, the junction kept 25 bases outside the gene matches. The CDR3 consists of 23 residues. CDR3 in DNA: TGTGCCAGAAGCTTGGTACTATTGTCGAGGCGGGAGCAGACGATCCCTAGCACAGATACGCAGTATTTT. Amino acids: CARSLVLLSRREQTIPSTDTQYF.

The V and J genes are TRBV6-5 and TRBJ1-5; no definite D call. The germline gives CDR1 MNHEY, CDR2 SVGAGI. V gave up 2 bases and J gave up 4 bases, with 12 bases separating them. The CDR3 totals 15 residues. CDR3 nucleotide sequence: TGTGCCAGCAGTTACGGGCCTTTTGGGAATCAGCCCCAGCATTTT. Translated: CASSYGPFGNQPQHF.

The chain recombines TRBV4-1 with TRBJ2-7, with D unclear. Germline CDR1 and CDR2: MGHRA and YSYEKL. Trimming removed 4 bases at V and 7 bases at J, with 17 bases between. CDR3 length: 14 residues. CDR3 loop: CASSPVPLTEEQYF. In nucleotides, the CDR3 is TGCGCCAGCAGCCCGGTACCTTTGACGGAGGAGCAGTACTTC.

J is TRBJ1-3 and V is TRBV3-1 (or the pseudogene TRBV3-2); TRBD1 might be the D (6 bases). Germline V CDR1 and CDR2: LGHDT, YNNKEL (reference sequence). Trimming pared 7 bases from V and 0 bases from J, leaving 16 bases between. This CDR3 contains 16 residues. Here the CDR3 DNA reads TGTGCCAGCACGCCAGGGACACGCGTCTCTGGAAACACCATATATTTT. It translates to CASTPGTRVSGNTIYF.

V and J are TRBV12-3 or TRBV12-4 and TRBJ1-2; TRBD1 aligns across 7 bases. The V gene end was trimmed by 5 bases and the J gene end by 6 bases; junction bases not matched to a gene: 6. This CDR3 has 13 residues. The CDR3 protein is CASSDITGDGYTF. The CDR3 DNA reads TGTGCCAGCAGTGACATCACAGGGGATGGCTACACCTTC.

V usage is TRBV14 and J usage is TRBJ2-7; 12 bases fit TRBD1. Germline assignment: CDR1 SGHDN and CDR2 FVKESK. The V gene end was trimmed by 3 bases and the J gene end by 4 bases; junction bases not matched to a gene: 1. The CDR3 contains 14 residues. CDR3 amino acids: CASSQGQGAYEQYF. The DNA of the CDR3 is TGTGCCAGCAGCCAGGGACAGGGGGCGTACGAGCAGTACTTC.

Comment on this clone: Other DNA sequences in this specimen translate into the identical CDR3. The V gene is TRBV6-5, the J gene TRBJ1-5, with TRBD1 identical over 7 bases. V dropped 0 bases and J dropped 6; count of bases not matched to a gene: 2. Germline CDR1 is MNHEY and CDR2 is SVGAGI. The CDR3 is 14 residues long. The CDR3 here is CASSYSSGGQPQHF. The CDR3 DNA is TGTGCCAGCAGTTACTCCTCAGGGGGTCAGCCCCAGCATTTT.

The chain links TRBV11-1 to TRBJ2-1, with 10 bases lining up with TRBD2. The germline V gene encodes CDR1 SGHAT and CDR2 FQDESV (reference sequence). Germline trimming cut 3 bases from V and 3 bases from J; bases unmatched to any gene: 5. The CDR3 extends over 16 amino acids. The CDR3 reads CASSFLSGGIYNEQFF. The CDR3 bases are TGTGCCAGCAGCTTCCTTAGCGGGGGGATCTACAATGAGCAGTTCTTC.

This chain connects TRBV4-1 to TRBJ1-1; 7 bases fit TRBD1. The CDR3 loop spans 14 amino acids. Unmatched junction bases numbered 5, after V lost 5 bases and J lost 2 bases. Per the germline V gene, CDR1 is MGHRA and CDR2 is YSYEKL. The CDR3 nucleotides read TGCGCCAGCAGCTCTTCAGGGGGTAACACTGAAGCTTTCTTT. It translates to CASSSSGGNTEAFF.

The V gene is TRBV10-1, the J gene TRBJ2-1; D is unresolved. Germline CDR1 WNHNN, CDR2 SYGVQD (reference sequence). This CDR3 has 11 amino acids. Trimming stripped 1 base from V and 9 bases from J, with 4 bases between. This chain's CDR3 is CASSEWSEQFF. The CDR3 nucleotides are TGCGCCAGCAGTGAGTGGAGTGAGCAGTTCTTC.

This clone was seen just once. The J gene is TRBJ2-7, the V gene TRBV7-3, with D possibly being TRBD1 (6 bases). Germline V gene sequence: CDR1 SGHTA, CDR2 FQGTGA. CDR3 size: 14 residues. V shed 1 base and J shed 3 bases, with 10 bases lying between them. The CDR3 protein is CASSLREGGYEQYF. DNA for the CDR3: TGTGCCAGCAGCTTAAGGGAAGGGGGCTACGAGCAGTACTTC.

CDR3 in amino acids: CASSPRLGDTTQYF. The DNA of the CDR3 is TGTGCCAGCAGCCCCAGACTAGGCGATACTACGCAGTATTTT. The rearrangement uses TRBV11-2 and TRBJ2-3, with a possible D match to TRBD2 (6 bases). From germline, CDR1 is SGHAT and CDR2 FQNNGV. The CDR3 contains 14 residues. V lost 5 bases to trimming and J lost 8 bases, with 17 bases between them.

The rearrangement joins TRBV30 to TRBJ2-3; 7 bases are shared with TRBD1. The CDR3 is made up of 15 amino acids. Germline V gene sequence: CDR1 GTSNPN, CDR2 SVGIG (reference sequence). V gave up 0 bases and J gave up 0 bases; unmatched junction bases: 3. In DNA, the CDR3 is TGTGCCTGGAGTGTCCGGACAGGTAGCACAGATACGCAGTATTTT. The encoded protein is CAWSVRTGSTDTQYF.

The chain carries TRBV28 and TRBJ2-3; TRBD2 is a possible D gene (6 bases). The CDR3 length is 15 residues. Germline V gene data show CDR1 as MDHEN and CDR2 as SYDVKM. Trimming pared 2 bases from V and 2 bases from J, leaving 11 bases between. The CDR3 nucleotides are TGTGCCAGCAGTTTAGGCTTAGCGGCCACAGATACGCAGTATTTT. Its translation: CASSLGLAATDTQYF. Full variable domain (missing parts from reference TRBV28 and TRBJ2-3): DVKVTQSSRYLVKRTGEKVFLECVQDMDHENMFWYRQDPGLGLRLIYFSYDVKMKEKGDIPEGYSVSREKKERFSLILESASTNQTSMYLCASSLGLAATDTQYFGPGTRLTVL.

This rearrangement joins TRBV28 to TRBJ2-7; perhaps TRBD1 as D (6 bases). Trimming took off 6 bases at V and 3 bases at J, with 12 bases between the two ends. The CDR3 contains 13 residues. The V gene's germline CDR1 is MDHEN and CDR2 SYDVKM. CDR3 region: CASRKIQGYEQYF. Here the CDR3 DNA reads TGTGCCAGCAGGAAGATACAGGGCTACGAGCAGTACTTC.

The chain joins TRBV7-9 to TRBJ1-5; no definite D call. V dropped 1 base and J dropped 4 bases, with 17 bases sitting between them. Germline loops: CDR1 SEHNR, CDR2 FQNEAQ (reference sequence). This CDR3 has 17 amino acids. Here the CDR3 DNA reads TGTGCCAGCAGCTTAGTGGAGGGTCAGGACTCTAATCAGCCCCAGCATTTT. Translated: CASSLVEGQDSNQPQHF.

The gene calls are TRBV7-2 and TRBJ2-7; D uncertain. V shed 5 bases and J shed 0 bases, with 11 bases lying between them. CDR3 length equals 14 residues. Germline V gene lookup returns CDR1 SGHTA and CDR2 FQGNSA. This chain's CDR3 is CASSAPWASYEQYF. CDR3 nucleotide sequence: TGTGCCAGCAGCGCCCCCTGGGCCTCCTACGAGCAGTACTTC.

The V call is TRBV15, the J call TRBJ2-3; a weak D match, TRBD2 (7 bases). Trimming shortened V by 1 base and J by 3 bases, and 11 bases separated the two germline ends. Germline CDR1 reads LNHNV; CDR2 reads YYDKDF (reference sequence). The CDR3 is 15 amino acids. The CDR3 loop is CATSRGRGGTDTQYF. CDR3 in DNA: TGTGCCACCAGCAGAGGGAGGGGGGGGACAGATACGCAGTATTTT.

This clone appeared once. The V call is TRBV18, the J call TRBJ1-4; the match to TRBD1 covers 10 bases. V trimming: 6 bases; J trimming: 13 bases; junction bases outside the gene matches: 8. Germline CDR1 and CDR2: KGHSH and LQKENI. CDR3 size: 13 residues. CDR3 nucleotide sequence: TGTGCCAGCTCGCCGGGACAGGGGATAGTACTGTTTTTT. Amino acids: CASSPGQGIVLFF.

The CDR3, as DNA: TGTGCCAGCAGCCAAGAGGGAGGGAGCTACACCTTC. Protein: CASSQEGGSYTF. V gene TRBV3-1 (or the pseudogene TRBV3-2) combines with J gene TRBJ1-2; D is unclear. Trimming took off 0 bases at V and 9 bases at J, with 8 bases between the two ends. The CDR3 runs to 12 residues. CDR1 and CDR2 (germline): LGHDT, YNNKEL (reference sequence).